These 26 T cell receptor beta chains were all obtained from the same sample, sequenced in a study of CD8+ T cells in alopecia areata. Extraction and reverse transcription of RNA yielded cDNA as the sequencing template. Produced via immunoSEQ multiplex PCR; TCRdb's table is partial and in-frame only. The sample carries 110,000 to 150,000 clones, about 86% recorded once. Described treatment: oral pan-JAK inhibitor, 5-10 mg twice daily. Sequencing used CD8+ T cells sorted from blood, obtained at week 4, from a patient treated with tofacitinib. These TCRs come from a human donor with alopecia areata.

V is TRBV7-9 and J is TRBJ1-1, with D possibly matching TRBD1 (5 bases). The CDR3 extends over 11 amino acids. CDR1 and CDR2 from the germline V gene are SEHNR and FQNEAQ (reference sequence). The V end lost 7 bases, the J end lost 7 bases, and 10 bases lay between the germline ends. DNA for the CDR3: TGTGCCAGCACCGACCAGGGTGAAGCTTTCTTT. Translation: CASTDQGEAFF.

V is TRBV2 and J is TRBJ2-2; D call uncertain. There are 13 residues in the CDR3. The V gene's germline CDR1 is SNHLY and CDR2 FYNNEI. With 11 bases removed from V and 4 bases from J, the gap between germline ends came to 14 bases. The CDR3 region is CAGDVRSTGELFF. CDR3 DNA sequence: TGTGCCGGGGATGTAAGGAGCACCGGGGAGCTGTTTTTT.

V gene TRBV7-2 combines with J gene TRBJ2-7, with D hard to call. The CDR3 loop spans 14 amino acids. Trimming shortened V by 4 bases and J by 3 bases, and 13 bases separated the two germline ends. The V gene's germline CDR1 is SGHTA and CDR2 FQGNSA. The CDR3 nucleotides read TGTGCCAGCAGCTCCTGGGCCTTGGTCTACGAGCAGTACTTC. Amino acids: CASSSWALVYEQYF.

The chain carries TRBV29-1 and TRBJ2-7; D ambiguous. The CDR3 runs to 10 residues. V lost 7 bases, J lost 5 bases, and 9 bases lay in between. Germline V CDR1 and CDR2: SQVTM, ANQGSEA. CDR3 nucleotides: TGCAGCGCCCTAGAGGACGAGCAGTACTTC. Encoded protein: CSALEDEQYF.

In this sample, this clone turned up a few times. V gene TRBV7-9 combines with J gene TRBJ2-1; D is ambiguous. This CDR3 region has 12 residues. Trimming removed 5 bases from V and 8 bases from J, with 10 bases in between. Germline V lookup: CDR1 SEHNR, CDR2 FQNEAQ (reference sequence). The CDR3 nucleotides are TGTGCCAGCAGCACAGACATGCATGAGCAGTTCTTC. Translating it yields CASSTDMHEQFF.

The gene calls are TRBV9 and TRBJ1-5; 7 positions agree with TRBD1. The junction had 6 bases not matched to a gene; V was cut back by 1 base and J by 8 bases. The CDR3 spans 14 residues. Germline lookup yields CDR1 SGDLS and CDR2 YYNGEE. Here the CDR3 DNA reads TGTGCCAGCAGCGTATTAGGGGGCAGGGAGCCCCAGCATTTT. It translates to CASSVLGGREPQHF.

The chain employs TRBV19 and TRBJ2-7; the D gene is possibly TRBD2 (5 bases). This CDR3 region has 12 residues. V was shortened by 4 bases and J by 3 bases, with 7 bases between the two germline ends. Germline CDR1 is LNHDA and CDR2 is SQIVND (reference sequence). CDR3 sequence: CASSTDYYEQYF. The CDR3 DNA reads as TGTGCCAGTAGTACCGACTACTACGAGCAGTACTTC.

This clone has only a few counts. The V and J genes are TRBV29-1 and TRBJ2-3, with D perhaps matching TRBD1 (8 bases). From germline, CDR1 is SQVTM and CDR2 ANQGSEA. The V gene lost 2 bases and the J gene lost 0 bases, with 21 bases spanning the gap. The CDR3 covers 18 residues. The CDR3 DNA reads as TGCAGCGTTGAATCCCATTCGGGAGGACAGGGCAGCACAGATACGCAGTATTTT. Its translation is CSVESHSGGQGSTDTQYF.

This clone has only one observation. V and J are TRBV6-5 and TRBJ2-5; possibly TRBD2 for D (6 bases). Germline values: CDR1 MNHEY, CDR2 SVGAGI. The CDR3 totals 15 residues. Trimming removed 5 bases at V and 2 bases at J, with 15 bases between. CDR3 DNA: TGTGCCAGCAGTGCTCCCGCTGGGGGGCAAGAGACCCAGTACTTC. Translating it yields CASSAPAGGQETQYF.

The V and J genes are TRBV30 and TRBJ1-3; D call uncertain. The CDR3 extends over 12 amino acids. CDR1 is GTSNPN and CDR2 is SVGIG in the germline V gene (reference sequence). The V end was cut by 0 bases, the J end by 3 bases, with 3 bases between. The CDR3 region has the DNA TGTGCCTGGAGTGTTTTTGGAAACACCATATATTTT. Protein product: CAWSVFGNTIYF.

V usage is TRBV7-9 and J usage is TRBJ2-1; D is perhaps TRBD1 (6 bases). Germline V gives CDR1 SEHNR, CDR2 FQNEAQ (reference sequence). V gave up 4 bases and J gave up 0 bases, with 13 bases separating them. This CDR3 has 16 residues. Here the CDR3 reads CASSSQTGSSYNEQFF. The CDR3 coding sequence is TGTGCCAGCAGCTCCCAGACAGGCAGCTCCTACAATGAGCAGTTCTTC.

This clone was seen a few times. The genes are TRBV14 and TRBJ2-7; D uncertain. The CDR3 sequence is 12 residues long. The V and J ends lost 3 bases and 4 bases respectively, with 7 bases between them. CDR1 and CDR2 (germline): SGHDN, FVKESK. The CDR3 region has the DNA TGTGCCAGCAGCCATACTGGGTACGAGCAGTACTTC. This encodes CASSHTGYEQYF. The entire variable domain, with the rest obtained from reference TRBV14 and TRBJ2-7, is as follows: EAGVTQFPSHSVIEKGQTVTLRCDPISGHDNLYWYRRVMGKEIKFLLHFVKESKQDESGMPNNRFLAERTGGTYSTLKVQPAELEDSGVYFCASSHTGYEQYFGPGTRLTVT.

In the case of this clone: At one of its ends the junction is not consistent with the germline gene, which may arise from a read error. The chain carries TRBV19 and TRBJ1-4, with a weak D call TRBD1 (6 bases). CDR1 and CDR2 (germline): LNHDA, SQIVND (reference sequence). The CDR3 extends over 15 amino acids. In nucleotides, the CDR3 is TGTGCCAGTAGTATAGAGGGACACGGTAATGAAAAGCTGTTTTTT. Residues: CASSIEGHGNEKLFF.

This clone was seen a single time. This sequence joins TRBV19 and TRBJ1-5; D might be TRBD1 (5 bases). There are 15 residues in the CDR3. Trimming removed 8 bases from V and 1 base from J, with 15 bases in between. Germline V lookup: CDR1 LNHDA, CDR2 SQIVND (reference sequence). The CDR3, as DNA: TGTGCCAGTTCGCAGGGAGATTGGAGCAATCAGCCCCAGCATTTT. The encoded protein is CASSQGDWSNQPQHF.

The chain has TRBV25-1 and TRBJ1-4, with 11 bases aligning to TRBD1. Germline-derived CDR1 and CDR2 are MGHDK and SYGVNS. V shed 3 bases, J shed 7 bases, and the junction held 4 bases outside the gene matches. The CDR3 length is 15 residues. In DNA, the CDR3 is TGTGCCAGCAGTGACGTTGGACAGGGGGCTGAAAAACTGTTTTTT. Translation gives CASSDVGQGAEKLFF.

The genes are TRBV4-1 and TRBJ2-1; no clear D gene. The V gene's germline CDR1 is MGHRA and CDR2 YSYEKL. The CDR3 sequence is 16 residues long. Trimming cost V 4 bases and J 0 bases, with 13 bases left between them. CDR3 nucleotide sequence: TGCGCCAGCAGCCGTCCCCGAGAGAGCTCCTACAATGAGCAGTTCTTC. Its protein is CASSRPRESSYNEQFF.

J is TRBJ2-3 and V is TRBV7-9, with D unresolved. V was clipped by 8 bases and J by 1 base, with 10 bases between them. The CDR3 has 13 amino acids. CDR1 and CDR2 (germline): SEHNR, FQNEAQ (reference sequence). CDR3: CASHPIGTDTQYF. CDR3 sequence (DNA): TGTGCCAGCCACCCCATAGGCACAGATACGCAGTATTTT.

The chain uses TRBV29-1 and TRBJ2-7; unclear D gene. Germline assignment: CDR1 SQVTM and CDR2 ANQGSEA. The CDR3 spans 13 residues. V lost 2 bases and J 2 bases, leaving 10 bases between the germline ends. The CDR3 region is CSVELEAPYEQYF. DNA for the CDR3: TGCAGCGTTGAACTTGAAGCACCCTACGAGCAGTACTTC.

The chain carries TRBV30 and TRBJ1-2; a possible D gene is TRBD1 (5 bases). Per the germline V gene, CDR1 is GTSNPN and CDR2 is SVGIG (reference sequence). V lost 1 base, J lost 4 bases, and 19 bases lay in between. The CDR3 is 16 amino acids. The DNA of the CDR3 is TGTGCCTGGAGTGCCAGTTATGGGGGTCTTACCTATGGCTACACCTTC. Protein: CAWSASYGGLTYGYTF. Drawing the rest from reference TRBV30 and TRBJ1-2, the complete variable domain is SQTIHQWPATLVQPVGSPLSLECTVEGTSNPNLYWYRQAAGRGLQLLFYSVGIGQISSEVPQNLSASRPQDRQFILSSKKLLLSDSGFYLCAWSASYGGLTYGYTFGSGTRLTVV.

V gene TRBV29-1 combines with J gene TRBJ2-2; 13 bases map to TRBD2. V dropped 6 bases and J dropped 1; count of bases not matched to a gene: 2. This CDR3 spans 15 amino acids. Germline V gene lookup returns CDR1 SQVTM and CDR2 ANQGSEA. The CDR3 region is CSVRLAGGNTGELFF. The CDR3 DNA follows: TGCAGCGTGCGACTAGCGGGGGGGAACACCGGGGAGCTGTTTTTT.

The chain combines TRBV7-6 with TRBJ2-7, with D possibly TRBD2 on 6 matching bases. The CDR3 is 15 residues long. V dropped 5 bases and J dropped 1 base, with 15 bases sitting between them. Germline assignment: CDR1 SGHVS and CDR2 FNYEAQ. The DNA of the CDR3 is TGTGCCAGCAGCCCAATAAGTGGGGGGTCCTACGAGCAGTACTTC. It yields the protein CASSPISGGSYEQYF.

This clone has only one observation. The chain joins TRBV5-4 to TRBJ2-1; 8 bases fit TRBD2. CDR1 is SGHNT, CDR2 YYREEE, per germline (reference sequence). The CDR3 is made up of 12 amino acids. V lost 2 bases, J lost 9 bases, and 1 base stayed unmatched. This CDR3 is CASSFGTSEQFF. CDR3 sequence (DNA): TGTGCCAGCAGCTTTGGGACTAGTGAGCAGTTCTTC.

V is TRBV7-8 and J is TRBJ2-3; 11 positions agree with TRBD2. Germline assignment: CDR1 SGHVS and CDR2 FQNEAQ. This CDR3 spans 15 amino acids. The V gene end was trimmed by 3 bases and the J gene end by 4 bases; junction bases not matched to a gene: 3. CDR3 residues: CASSFSGGAADTQYF. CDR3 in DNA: TGTGCCAGCAGCTTTAGCGGGGGGGCAGCAGATACGCAGTATTTT.

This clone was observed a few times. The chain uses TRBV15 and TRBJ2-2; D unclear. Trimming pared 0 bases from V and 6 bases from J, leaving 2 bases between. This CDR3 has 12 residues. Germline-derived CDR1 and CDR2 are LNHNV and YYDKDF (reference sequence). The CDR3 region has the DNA TGTGCCACCAGCAGAGAGGCCGGGGAGCTGTTTTTT. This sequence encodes CATSREAGELFF.

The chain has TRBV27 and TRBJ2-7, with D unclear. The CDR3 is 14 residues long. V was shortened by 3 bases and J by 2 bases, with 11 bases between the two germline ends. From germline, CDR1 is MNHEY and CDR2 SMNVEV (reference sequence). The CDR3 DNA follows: TGTGCCAGCAGTTTTGGGGTACCGCCCTACGAGCAGTACTTC. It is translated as CASSFGVPPYEQYF.

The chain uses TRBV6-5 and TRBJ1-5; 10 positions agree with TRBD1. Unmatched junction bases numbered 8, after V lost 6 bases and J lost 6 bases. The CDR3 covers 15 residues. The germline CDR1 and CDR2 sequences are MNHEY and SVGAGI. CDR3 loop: CASSPGQGISQPQHF. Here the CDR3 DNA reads TGTGCCAGCAGCCCGGGACAGGGGATTTCTCAGCCCCAGCATTTT.